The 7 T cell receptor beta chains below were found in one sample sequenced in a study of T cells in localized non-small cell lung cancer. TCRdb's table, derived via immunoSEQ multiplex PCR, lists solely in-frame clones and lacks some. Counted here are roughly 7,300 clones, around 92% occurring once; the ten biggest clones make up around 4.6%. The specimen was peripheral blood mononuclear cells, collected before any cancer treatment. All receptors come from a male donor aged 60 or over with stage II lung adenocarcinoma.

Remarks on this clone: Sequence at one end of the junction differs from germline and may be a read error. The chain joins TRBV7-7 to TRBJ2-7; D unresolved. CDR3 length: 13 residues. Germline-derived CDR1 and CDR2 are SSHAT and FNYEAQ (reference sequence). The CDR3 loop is CASSPKPFDEQYF. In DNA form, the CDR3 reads TGTGCTAGCAGCCCGAAGCCTTTCGACGAGCAGTACTTC. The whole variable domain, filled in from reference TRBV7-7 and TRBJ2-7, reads GAGVSQSPRYKVTKRGQDVTLRCDPISSHATLYWYQQALGQGPEFLTYFNYEAQPDKSGLPSDRFSAERPEGSISTLTIQRTEQRDSAMYRCASSPKPFDEQYFGPGTRLTVT.

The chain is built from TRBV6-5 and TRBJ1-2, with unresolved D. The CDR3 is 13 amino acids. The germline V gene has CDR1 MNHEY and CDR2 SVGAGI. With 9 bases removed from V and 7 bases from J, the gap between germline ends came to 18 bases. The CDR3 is CASQSGGVLGYTF. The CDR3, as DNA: TGTGCCAGTCAATCAGGTGGGGTACTTGGCTACACCTTC.

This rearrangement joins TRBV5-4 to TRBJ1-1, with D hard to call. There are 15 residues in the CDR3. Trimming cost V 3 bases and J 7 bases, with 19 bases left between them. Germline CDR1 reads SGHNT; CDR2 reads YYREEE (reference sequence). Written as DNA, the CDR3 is TGTGCCAGCAGCTCTCCGACGACAAACCGAGGTGAAGCTTTCTTT. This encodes CASSSPTTNRGEAFF.

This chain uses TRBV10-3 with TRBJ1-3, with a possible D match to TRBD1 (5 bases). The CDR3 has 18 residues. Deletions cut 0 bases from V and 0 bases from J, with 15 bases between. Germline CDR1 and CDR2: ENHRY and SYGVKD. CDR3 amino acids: CAISESTRGRTSGNTIYF. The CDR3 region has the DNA TGTGCCATCAGTGAGTCGACTCGGGGACGCACCTCTGGAAACACCATATATTTT.

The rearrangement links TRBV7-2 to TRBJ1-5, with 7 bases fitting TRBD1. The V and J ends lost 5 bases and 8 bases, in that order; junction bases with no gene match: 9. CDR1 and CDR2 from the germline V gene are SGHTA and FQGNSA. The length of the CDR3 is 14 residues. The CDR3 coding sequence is TGTGCCAGCAGCCCCTGGACAGGAGGTGAGCCCCAGCATTTT. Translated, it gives CASSPWTGGEPQHF.

The CDR3 sequence: CASSLQDSWKYF. Written as DNA, the CDR3 is TGTGCCAGCAGCTTACAGGACTCGTGGAAGTACTTC. The V and J genes are TRBV7-2 and TRBJ2-5, with D tentatively TRBD2 (5 bases). This CDR3 contains 12 residues. Per germline, CDR1 SGHTA and CDR2 FQGNSA. The V and J ends lost 2 bases and 12 bases respectively, with 13 bases between them. Supplemented by reference TRBV7-2 and TRBJ2-5, the full variable domain reads GAGVSQSPSNKVTEKGKDVELRCDPISGHTALYWYRQSLGQGLEFLIYFQGNSAPDKSGLPSDRFSAERTGGSVSTLTIQRTQQEDSAVYLCASSLQDSWKYFGPGTRLLVL.

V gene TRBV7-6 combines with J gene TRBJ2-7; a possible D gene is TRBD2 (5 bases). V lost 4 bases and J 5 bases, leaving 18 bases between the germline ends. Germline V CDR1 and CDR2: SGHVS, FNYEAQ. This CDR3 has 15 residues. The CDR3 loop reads CASSSPWSGRNEQYF. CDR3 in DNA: TGTGCCAGCAGCTCCCCCTGGAGTGGGAGAAACGAGCAGTACTTC.